The entry below gives a single T cell receptor (beta chain) sequence along with its context. These data originate in a study of T cell changes during pregnancy in multiple sclerosis. The CDR3 has 17 residues. The V gene end was trimmed by 4 bases and the J gene end by 3 bases; junction bases not matched to a gene: 8. CDR1 SGDLS and CDR2 YYNGEE come from the germline V gene. Generated by immunoSEQ multiplex PCR, the TCRdb table keeps only in-frame clones and is missing some. The sample yields about 100,000 clones, approximately 92% seen once. The material was peripheral blood, obtained after pregnancy. This TCR derives from a female donor with multiple sclerosis, enrolled in a pregnancy study. This sequence joins TRBV9 and TRBJ2-5; 14 bases align to TRBD2. CDR3 residues: CASSPGLAGVVEETQYF. As DNA, the CDR3 is TGTGCCAGCAGCCCGGGACTAGCGGGAGTTGTGGAAGAGACCCAGTACTTC.